This T cell receptor (beta chain) originates from a study of Ad26.COV2.S vaccination and SARS-CoV-2 variants. Study observations and caveats: Breadth and depth estimates from TCRs may understate total T cell responses. Following vaccination, spike-specific CD8+ and CD4+ T cell responses reportedly exhibited substantial breadth.

TCRdb's table, derived via immunoSEQ multiplex PCR, lists solely in-frame clones and lacks some. The top ten hold around 10% of the sample, which has 200,000 to 250,000 clones, roughly 90% seen once. Trimming shortened V by 5 bases and J by 4 bases, and 18 bases separated the two germline ends. The length of the CDR3 is 16 residues. Germline V gene sequence: CDR1 SGHTA, CDR2 FQGTGA. Indicated treatment: roughly 18 received Ad26.COV2.S at low or high dose, single or two shots; 5 received placebo; per-sample allocation not given. Samples were taken on day 63 after the first vaccine or placebo injection. Wuhan-strain SARS-CoV-2 spike was expressed by the Ad26 vector that made up the vaccine. In the case of this clone: What it binds is not known.

The rearrangement joins TRBV7-3 to TRBJ2-1; TRBD2 is a possible D gene (7 bases). The sequenced sample was peripheral blood, obtained in a trial of Ad26.COV2.S vaccine versus placebo. This receptor was taken from a person aged 18 to 59 who received the Ad26.COV2.S COVID-19 vaccine or a placebo. The CDR3 DNA reads as TGTGCCAGCAGCCCCCAAGGGGGAGGGGGATACAATGAGCAGTTCTTC. Its translation is CASSPQGGGGYNEQFF. Full variable domain (rest looked up from reference TRBV7-3 and TRBJ2-1): GAGVSQTPSNKVTEKGKYVELRCDPISGHTALYWYRQSLGQGPEFLIYFQGTGAADDSGLPNDRFFAVRPEGSVSTLKIQRTERGDSAVYLCASSPQGGGGYNEQFFGPGTRLTVL.